The text below deals with one T cell receptor (beta chain). TCRdb keeps only in-frame clones here, not all; method: immunoSEQ multiplex PCR. The sample lists about 470,000 clones; 70% to 80% were seen once. Trimming cost V 5 bases and J 8 bases; bases outside gene matches: 11. This CDR3 region has 16 residues. Germline CDR1 reads SGHTA; CDR2 reads FQGNSA. This sample was included in a study of shared clonotypes between healthy human individuals. Sequenced sample: PBMCs. The sequence came from a woman between 40 and 55 years old in good health. Some clones in this sample may be carry-over from other donors' samples. The chain has TRBV7-2 and TRBJ2-3; TRBD2 matches at 12 bases. The CDR3 nucleotides read TGTGCCAGCAGCCCCGAGAGACTAGCGGGAGTCGGTACGCAGTATTTT. This translates into CASSPERLAGVGTQYF.